This T cell receptor (beta chain) was profiled in a study of blood T cell repertoires in COVID-19 (dated by TCRdb to about 2020). Turning to the overall study: Collaborator samples came from the United States, Italy and Spain and covered acute and convalescent phases of COVID-19. Deeply sampled blood TCRbeta repertoires from subjects exposed to, actively infected with, or recovered from COVID-19 were included in the dataset. HLA class I and class II types, where available, came from metadata supplied by the sample provider rather than from assay-based typing. Samples came from the ongoing ImmuneRACE study (first 160 participants) plus 1,254 subjects from 6 global collaborators. The repertoires were released in a freely available public database intended as a resource for research on the immune response to SARS-CoV-2. A de-identified subject ID, COVID-19 status, age in years and sex were almost always included in the sample metadata. The material from the prospective study consisted of cDNA or gDNA derived from T cells, B-cell-depleted T cells, or PBMCs. Paper-wide results and their limitations: Clinical and demographic metadata were provided uncurated, with the amount varying by source and participant.

Each collaborating institution followed its own protocols to collect whole blood in K2EDTA tubes. For TCRbeta analysis, collaborators shipped samples as frozen whole blood, isolated PBMCs, or DNA extracted from either of those sample types. As for this clone: It lacks a known antigen. Per-nucleotide qualities are absent, and no much larger clonotype sits a single base away.

V gives up 5 bases and J gives up 4 bases, and the segment between their germline ends measures 11 bases. Based on the germline V gene (reference sequence), the CDR1 and CDR2 sequences are SEHNR and FQNEAQ. The CDR3 contains 13 residues, cysteine and phenylalanine counted. Of all the DNA, just the CDR3 is kept, 39 bases in frame from base 1. TCRbeta CDR3 regions were amplified from genomic DNA using the immunoSEQ Assay, a bias-controlled multiplex PCR. On the authors' methods: The number of nucleated cells in each sample was estimated from the amplification of reference gene primers within the assay. To quantify the absolute abundance of each unique TCRbeta CDR3 rearrangement, sequence reads were collapsed and filtered. For each sample, productive Simpson clonality was calculated by taking the square root of Simpson's diversity index across productive rearrangements. Entries here come from immuneACCESS through TCRdb and include only in-frame sequences with V and J called. Some clones fail to appear in such tables; in the studies checked, an unresolved V gene covers under half of the shortfall, and the cause of the remainder is unknown. That table supplies the V and J calls and clone size; D and trimming were determined from the DNA. For this sample the table gives approximately 94,000 clones, of which roughly nine tenths were detected only once. Approximately 7.3% of the sample rests with the top ten.

The material sequenced was peripheral blood. The chain employs TRBV7-9 and TRBJ1-1; D gene: possibly TRBD1, on 6 matching bases. The clonotype originates from a man aged 30-40 years in a cohort sampled during active COVID-19. The CDR3 reads as follows: CASSNRVGTEAFF. The sequenced DNA is TGTGCCAGCAGCAACAGGGTGGGCACTGAAGCTTTCTTT.